These 31 T cell receptor beta chains were sequenced from one sample in a study of blood T cell repertoires in COVID-19. The method was immunoSEQ multiplex PCR; TCRdb's version includes in-frame clones alone and lacks a portion of them. The data show 110,000 or so clones, approximately 90% seen once. Sequencing used peripheral blood. The receptor source for this set is a woman aged 50 to 60 with acute or convalescent COVID-19.

The rearrangement uses TRBV5-6 and TRBJ1-5; 9 bases are a match to TRBD1. The CDR3 is 14 residues long. Germline assignment: CDR1 SGHDT and CDR2 YYEEEE. V trimming: 3 bases; J trimming: 11 bases; junction bases outside the gene matches: 9. Here the CDR3 DNA reads TGTGCCAGCAGCTCCCGGACAGGGGAGGGATCCCAGCATTTT. It is translated as CASSSRTGEGSQHF.

This chain connects TRBV28 to TRBJ1-2, with 9 positions matching TRBD1. CDR1 is MDHEN and CDR2 is SYDVKM in the germline V gene. There are 15 residues in the CDR3. The V segment lost 6 bases and the J segment 3 bases; nucleotides outside the gene matches: 8. For the CDR3, the DNA is TGTGCCAGCAGCTTACGACAGGGGGTTCACTATGGCTACACCTTC. This translates into CASSLRQGVHYGYTF.

The chain employs TRBV7-9 and TRBJ1-6; TRBD1 aligns across 9 bases. The CDR3 spans 17 residues. Germline CDR1 and CDR2: SEHNR and FQNEAQ (reference sequence). The ends lost 0 bases at V and 9 bases at J; junction bases unmatched: 9. The CDR3 nucleotides read TGTGCCAGCAGCTTAGCGCCCGGACAGGGGACGATTTCACCCCTCCACTTT. Translated: CASSLAPGQGTISPLHF.

This clone was detected a few times. The V gene is TRBV5-6, the J gene TRBJ2-7; D not resolved. This CDR3 is built from 14 residues. V lost 7 bases and J 2 bases, leaving 16 bases between the germline ends. CDR1 SGHDT and CDR2 YYEEEE come from the germline V gene. The CDR3 coding sequence is TGTGCCAGCTACCGCCAGGCAGTTCCCTACGAGCAGTACTTC. Translated, it gives CASYRQAVPYEQYF.

The sample holds one count of this clone. V gene TRBV5-1 combines with J gene TRBJ1-1, with no clear D. This CDR3 has 14 residues. Trimming stripped 0 bases from V and 3 bases from J, with 9 bases between. Germline loops: CDR1 SGHRS, CDR2 YFSETQ. CDR3 loop: CASSLAAGDTEAFF. For the CDR3, the DNA is TGCGCCAGCAGCTTGGCCGCCGGTGACACTGAAGCTTTCTTT.

V usage is TRBV7-9 and J usage is TRBJ1-2; no clear D gene. The CDR3 is 10 residues long. Germline V gene lookup returns CDR1 SEHNR and CDR2 FQNEAQ (reference sequence). V was shortened by 5 bases and J by 8 bases, with 6 bases between the two germline ends. CDR3 region: CASSPGGYTF. CDR3 nucleotide sequence: TGTGCCAGCAGCCCGGGGGGCTACACCTTC.

This chain uses TRBV5-1 with TRBJ1-6; 11 bases align to TRBD1. Germline CDR1 reads SGHRS; CDR2 reads YFSETQ. Losses at the gene ends were 0 bases for V and 9 bases for J; bases not matched to a gene: 5. The CDR3 loop spans 16 amino acids. The CDR3 DNA reads as TGCGCCAGCAGCTTGGCCAGGGGACAGGGGGTTTCACCCCTCCACTTT. Protein: CASSLARGQGVSPLHF.

The V and J genes are TRBV25-1 and TRBJ1-4; no definite D call. The germline V and J ends were trimmed by 2 bases and 7 bases, with 11 bases remaining between them. Germline loops: CDR1 MGHDK, CDR2 SYGVNS. The CDR3 extends over 14 amino acids. CDR3: CASSEREYGEKLFF. The CDR3 DNA is TGTGCCAGCAGTGAACGGGAGTACGGTGAAAAACTGTTTTTT.

The chain uses TRBV4-3 and TRBJ2-1, with D perhaps matching TRBD1 (5 bases). V was cut by 0 bases and J by 1 base, with 10 bases left in between. Germline CDR1 reads LGHNA; CDR2 reads YSLEER. This CDR3 spans 16 amino acids. The CDR3 protein is CASSQDRQGSYNEQFF. The DNA of the CDR3 is TGCGCCAGCAGCCAAGATCGCCAGGGATCCTACAATGAGCAGTTCTTC.

This chain joins TRBV24-1 and TRBJ2-2; possibly TRBD1 for D (5 bases). V was shortened by 5 bases and J by 1 base, with 16 bases between the two germline ends. The CDR3 contains 17 residues. Germline V gene sequence: CDR1 KGHDR, CDR2 SFDVKD. The CDR3 region has the DNA TGTGCCACCAGTGGGTCTCAGGGTTGGGGGAACACCGGGGAGCTGTTTTTT. It specifies CATSGSQGWGNTGELFF.

The V gene is TRBV7-9, the J gene TRBJ1-3, with 9 bases identical to TRBD1. The CDR3 covers 16 residues. The V gene's germline CDR1 is SEHNR and CDR2 FQNEAQ (reference sequence). With 5 bases clipped from V and 4 bases from J, the junction kept 9 bases outside the gene matches. The chain's CDR3 is CASSRRDRDLGNTIYF. The CDR3 DNA sequence: TGTGCCAGCAGCCGCCGGGACAGGGATCTAGGAAACACCATATATTTT.

This sequence joins TRBV6-2 or TRBV6-3 and TRBJ1-2; 12 positions agree with TRBD1. CDR3 length: 14 amino acids. Trimming removed 5 bases from V and 7 bases from J; junction bases left unmatched: 5. Germline CDR1 is MNHEY and CDR2 is SVGEGT. In DNA form, the CDR3 reads TGTGCCAGCAGTCCGGGACAGGGGGCTTCTGGCTACACCTTC. Translation: CASSPGQGASGYTF.

This clone was found once. The chain links TRBV7-9 to TRBJ2-5; D unresolved. The V end lost 5 bases, the J end lost 2 bases, and 3 bases lay between the germline ends. The CDR3 runs to 11 residues. CDR1 is SEHNR and CDR2 is FQNEAQ in the germline V gene (reference sequence). The CDR3 region has the DNA TGTGCCAGCAGCCCGCAAGAGACCCAGTACTTC. This gives the protein CASSPQETQYF.

The CDR3: CASGKGQGYTGELFF. The CDR3 DNA reads TGTGCCAGCGGAAAAGGACAGGGATACACCGGGGAGCTGTTTTTT. The chain couples TRBV6-5 to TRBJ2-2; 8 positions match TRBD1. The CDR3 is 15 residues long. V lost 8 bases to trimming and J lost 3 bases; unmatched junction nucleotides: 8. Per the germline V gene, CDR1 is MNHEY and CDR2 is SVGAGI.

This clone was found a few times. This CDR3 is CASSLTGTGGNDYGYTF. CDR3 sequence (DNA): TGCGCCAGCAGCCTAACCGGGACAGGGGGCAATGACTATGGCTACACCTTC. The V call is TRBV5-1, the J call TRBJ1-2; 12 positions agree with TRBD1. The CDR3 spans 17 residues. Germline loops: CDR1 SGHRS, CDR2 YFSETQ. J lost 3 bases, V lost 4 bases, and 10 bases had no gene match.

This clone was detected once. The chain employs TRBV7-9 and TRBJ1-4, with D possibly TRBD1 on 5 matching bases. The germline V and J ends were trimmed by 1 base and 10 bases, with 13 bases remaining between them. The CDR3 sequence is 14 residues long. Germline V gene data show CDR1 as SEHNR and CDR2 as FQNEAQ (reference sequence). CDR3 residues: CASSLGPREGKLFF. In DNA, the CDR3 is TGTGCCAGCAGCTTAGGTCCCAGGGAGGGAAAACTGTTTTTT. Using reference TRBV7-9 and TRBJ1-4 for the parts outside the CDR3, the full variable domain is DTGVSQNPRHKITKRGQNVTFRCDPISEHNRLYWYRQTLGQGPEFLTYFQNEAQLEKSRLLSDRFSAERPKGSFSTLEIQRTEQGDSAMYLCASSLGPREGKLFFGSGTQLSVL.

This clone has just one count. The genes are TRBV1 and TRBJ2-5; TRBD2 was called by the table and not checked on the DNA. TRBV1 corresponds to a pseudogene. This CDR3 spans 12 amino acids. The CDR3 is CTSSQERETQYF. CDR3 bases: TGCACCAGCAGCCAAGAGAGAGAGACCCAGTACTTC.

The chain uses TRBV25-1 and TRBJ1-1, with 7 bases aligning to TRBD1. V lost 5 bases, J lost 4 bases, and 13 bases stayed unmatched. CDR3 length: 16 amino acids. CDR1 is MGHDK and CDR2 is SYGVNS in the germline V gene. The CDR3 DNA sequence: TGTGCCAGCAGTACCTATGAAGGGGGCGGACGCACTGAAGCTTTCTTT. Protein sequence: CASSTYEGGGRTEAFF. Filled out from reference TRBV25-1 and TRBJ1-1, the complete variable domain reads EADIYQTPRYLVIGTGKKITLECSQTMGHDKMYWYQQDPGMELHLIHYSYGVNSTEKGDLSSESTVSRIRTEHFPLTLESARPSHTSQYLCASSTYEGGGRTEAFFGQGTRLTVV.

The chain employs TRBV5-4 and TRBJ1-5; D is perhaps TRBD1 (5 bases). The CDR3 totals 13 residues. Germline CDR1 SGHNT, CDR2 YYREEE (reference sequence). V was cut by 2 bases and J by 4 bases, with 7 bases left in between. The CDR3 spells CASSFGGNQPQHF. The CDR3 nucleotides read TGTGCCAGCAGCTTTGGGGGGAATCAGCCCCAGCATTTT.

The gene calls are TRBV30 and TRBJ2-7; 10 bases are shared with TRBD1. From germline, CDR1 is GTSNPN and CDR2 SVGIG (reference sequence). The CDR3 totals 14 residues. The V segment lost 6 bases and the J segment 6 bases; nucleotides outside the gene matches: 11. The CDR3 loop reads CACTWRTGGGEQYF. In DNA form, the CDR3 reads TGTGCCTGCACTTGGAGGACAGGGGGAGGCGAGCAGTACTTC. Combining the CDR3 with reference TRBV30 and TRBJ2-7 gives the whole variable domain SQTIHQWPATLVQPVGSPLSLECTVEGTSNPNLYWYRQAAGRGLQLLFYSVGIGQISSEVPQNLSASRPQDRQFILSSKKLLLSDSGFYLCACTWRTGGGEQYFGPGTRLTVT.

The genes are TRBV6-2 or TRBV6-3 and TRBJ1-2; D remains unclear. V lost 3 bases, J lost 9 bases, and 14 bases lay in between. Per germline, CDR1 MNHEY and CDR2 SVGEGT. The CDR3 spans 13 residues. The chain's CDR3 is CASSYFGPNRYTF. The DNA of the CDR3 is TGTGCCAGCAGTTATTTTGGGCCAAATCGCTACACCTTC.

The chain uses TRBV10-3 and TRBJ1-2; unclear D gene. Looked up from germline, CDR1 is ENHRY and CDR2 is SYGVKD. With 8 bases removed from V and 8 bases from J, the gap between germline ends came to 21 bases. The CDR3 loop spans 14 amino acids. CDR3 sequence reads: CAIPKTGMLEGYTF. The CDR3 nucleotides are TGTGCCATCCCTAAGACCGGGATGTTGGAAGGCTACACCTTC.

The chain recombines TRBV5-4 with TRBJ1-1; D remains unclear. There are 14 residues in the CDR3. V was cut by 4 bases and J by 1 base, with 11 bases left in between. Germline CDR1 reads SGHNT; CDR2 reads YYREEE (reference sequence). CDR3 in amino acids: CASSPSRGNTEAFF. The CDR3 nucleotides are TGTGCCAGCAGCCCATCACGGGGGAACACTGAAGCTTTCTTT.

The chain combines TRBV28 with TRBJ2-4; 12 positions match TRBD2. CDR1 is MDHEN and CDR2 is SYDVKM in the germline V gene. The trim removed 6 bases at V and 8 bases at J, leaving 20 bases unmatched. There are 19 residues in the CDR3. CDR3 protein: CASRDTITRTSGNSDIQYF. The CDR3 DNA follows: TGTGCCAGCAGGGACACGATTACGCGGACTAGCGGGAATAGTGACATTCAGTACTTC.

The chain couples TRBV9 to TRBJ2-7; 11 nucleotides align to TRBD2. This CDR3 contains 15 residues. From germline, CDR1 is SGDLS and CDR2 YYNGEE. V lost 2 bases to trimming and J lost 3 bases; unmatched junction nucleotides: 4. CDR3 in amino acids: CASSVGTSGHYEQYF. CDR3 DNA sequence: TGTGCCAGCAGCGTCGGGACTAGCGGCCACTACGAGCAGTACTTC.

This chain joins TRBV18 and TRBJ2-1; 12 nucleotides agree with TRBD1. Germline V CDR1 and CDR2: KGHSH, LQKENI. This CDR3 contains 15 residues. V was clipped by 3 bases and J by 7 bases; unmatched bases: 4. The CDR3 bases are TGTGCCAGCTCACCCGGGACAGGGGGCAGGAATGAGCAGTTCTTC. It encodes CASSPGTGGRNEQFF. The entire variable domain, with the rest obtained from reference TRBV18 and TRBJ2-1, is as follows: NAGVMQNPRHLVRRRGQEARLRCSPMKGHSHVYWYRQLPEEGLKFMVYLQKENIIDESGMPKERFSAEFPKEGPSILRIQQVVRGDSAAYFCASSPGTGGRNEQFFGPGTRLTVL.

V usage is TRBV7-9 and J usage is TRBJ2-1; no clear D gene. Germline lookup yields CDR1 SEHNR and CDR2 FQNEAQ (reference sequence). V was cut by 6 bases and J by 5 bases, with 20 bases left in between. This CDR3 comprises 16 residues. In DNA form, the CDR3 reads TGTGCCAGCAGTCTCGCCAAACACAGCACACACAATGAGCAGTTCTTC. This sequence encodes CASSLAKHSTHNEQFF.

CDR3 sequence: CASSQDRGVGTEAFF. CDR3 DNA: TGTGCCAGCAGCCAGGACAGGGGAGTAGGCACTGAAGCTTTCTTT. This chain connects TRBV6-5 to TRBJ1-1; TRBD1 matches 9 bases. CDR1 and CDR2 (germline): MNHEY, SVGAGI. J was trimmed by 4 bases and V by 6 bases; bases with no gene match: 9. The CDR3 totals 15 residues.

The chain is built from TRBV5-6 and TRBJ2-7, with 14 nucleotides matching TRBD2. The ends lost 4 bases at V and 7 bases at J; junction bases unmatched: 7. Germline V gene lookup returns CDR1 SGHDT and CDR2 YYEEEE. The CDR3 runs to 15 residues. The CDR3 here is CASSGRLAGGWEQYF. The CDR3 coding sequence is TGTGCCAGCAGCGGCCGACTAGCGGGAGGGTGGGAGCAGTACTTC. The full variable domain, with the rest looked up from reference TRBV5-6 and TRBJ2-7, is DAGVTQSPTHLIKTRGQQVTLRCSPKSGHDTVSWYQQALGQGPQFIFQYYEEEERQRGNFPDRFSGHQFPNYSSELNVNALLLGDSALYLCASSGRLAGGWEQYFGPGTRLTVT.

V gene TRBV4-1 combines with J gene TRBJ2-7; possibly TRBD2 for D (5 bases). The CDR3 has 12 amino acids. Germline CDR1 and CDR2: MGHRA and YSYEKL. V shed 3 bases and J shed 6 bases, with 9 bases lying between them. The CDR3 sequence is CASSHPRGEQYF. The DNA of the CDR3 is TGCGCCAGCAGCCATCCACGGGGCGAGCAGTACTTC.

The CDR3 reads CASSSGQMYGYTF. As DNA, the CDR3 is TGTGCCAGCAGTTCCGGACAGATGTATGGCTACACCTTC. The chain uses TRBV28 and TRBJ1-2; a weak D match, TRBD1 (6 bases). Trimming stripped 4 bases from V and 5 bases from J, with 11 bases between. This CDR3 has 13 residues. Germline CDR1 is MDHEN and CDR2 is SYDVKM.